These T cell receptor beta chains were read from a single sample in a study of CD8+ T cells in alopecia areata. Sequenced by immunoSEQ multiplex PCR; TCRdb stores in-frame clones only, minus some. The repertoire includes roughly 150,000 clones, around half of them detected once, and roughly 21% sits in the top ten. Sequenced material: CD8+ T cells sorted from blood, taken at week 0. All receptors derive from a human donor with alopecia areata. Each CDR3 is given with its conserved first and last residue. The order of the fields is D gene, J gene, clone size, V gene, CDR3 DNA, CDR3 protein. The D gene is left open where the match is weak. Only part of the rows carry a size: once, few, many, or a class if the clone is expanded.

D gene: NA
J gene: TRBJ2-7
clone size: few
V gene: TRBV5-1
CDR3 DNA: TGCGCCAGCAGCTTGGCTAGAAACTCCTACGAGCAGTACTTC
CDR3 protein: CASSLARNSYEQYF

D gene: NA
J gene: TRBJ2-4
clone size: few
V gene: TRBV7-9
CDR3 DNA: TGTGCCAGCAGCCCGGACACACTAGCCAACATTCAGTACTTC
CDR3 protein: CASSPDTLANIQYF

D gene: NA
J gene: TRBJ1-1
clone size: NA
V gene: TRBV4-3
CDR3 DNA: TGCGCCAGCAGCCAAGAGGCGGGGTTGAACACTGAAGCTTTCTTT
CDR3 protein: CASSQEAGLNTEAFF

D gene: TRBD1
J gene: TRBJ2-1
clone size: once
V gene: TRBV10-3
CDR3 DNA: TGTGCCATTCAGACAGGGGGAGATGAGCAGTTCTTC
CDR3 protein: CAIQTGGDEQFF

D gene: NA
J gene: TRBJ1-2
clone size: NA
V gene: TRBV5-6
CDR3 DNA: TGTGCCAGCAGCTTTAGGGGTGATAACTATGGCTACACCTTC
CDR3 protein: CASSFRGDNYGYTF

D gene: NA
J gene: TRBJ2-3
clone size: few
V gene: TRBV2
CDR3 DNA: TGTGCCAGCTGTACGGGGATCACAGATACGCAGTATTTT
CDR3 protein: CASCTGITDTQYF

D gene: NA
J gene: TRBJ2-5
clone size: NA
V gene: TRBV6-1
CDR3 DNA: TGTGCCAGCAGTCCCCGACTCGATGGAAAGACCCAGTACTTC
CDR3 protein: CASSPRLDGKTQYF

D gene: TRBD2
J gene: TRBJ2-7
clone size: NA
V gene: TRBV5-6
CDR3 DNA: TGTGCCAGCAGCCCTTCGGGACTAGGAAAATCGTACGAGCAGTACTTC
CDR3 protein: CASSPSGLGKSYEQYF

D gene: NA
J gene: TRBJ2-2
clone size: NA
V gene: TRBV7-6
CDR3 DNA: TGTGCCAGCAGCTTAGCAACACGATTGCAGGGGAACACCGGGGAGCTGTTTTTT
CDR3 protein: CASSLATRLQGNTGELFF

D gene: TRBD1
J gene: TRBJ2-3
clone size: NA
V gene: TRBV9
CDR3 DNA: TGTGCCAGCAGCGTAGGGGACAGGGTAGCAGATACGCAGTATTTT
CDR3 protein: CASSVGDRVADTQYF

D gene: TRBD1
J gene: TRBJ2-3
clone size: NA
V gene: TRBV14
CDR3 DNA: TGTGCCAGCAGCCAAGTACAGGGGGCGACAGATACGCAGTATTTT
CDR3 protein: CASSQVQGATDTQYF

D gene: NA
J gene: TRBJ1-2
clone size: once
V gene: TRBV27
CDR3 DNA: TGTGCCAGCAGTTTAACGGCAGGGGCGGGGTATGGCTACACCTTC
CDR3 protein: CASSLTAGAGYGYTF

D gene: TRBD1
J gene: TRBJ1-5
clone size: few
V gene: TRBV6-5
CDR3 DNA: TGTGCCACGAGACAGGGCCCGCGGCAGCCCCAGCATTTT
CDR3 protein: CATRQGPRQPQHF

D gene: NA
J gene: TRBJ2-3
clone size: once
V gene: TRBV7-9
CDR3 DNA: TGTGCCAGCAGCCAACCGAGCGGGCCCCCGCGGTATACGCAGTATTTT
CDR3 protein: CASSQPSGPPRYTQYF

D gene: TRBD1
J gene: TRBJ2-3
clone size: NA
V gene: TRBV7-8
CDR3 DNA: TGTGCCAGCAGCCCCGGGACAGGGGGCTCCCCACCAGCTACGCAGTATTTT
CDR3 protein: CASSPGTGGSPPATQYF

D gene: TRBD1
J gene: TRBJ2-3
clone size: few
V gene: TRBV10-2
CDR3 DNA: TGCGCCAGCAGTGACGGGCAGGGGGCCACAGATACGCAGTATTTT
CDR3 protein: CASSDGQGATDTQYF

D gene: NA
J gene: TRBJ1-1
clone size: NA
V gene: TRBV7-2
CDR3 DNA: TGTGCCAGCAGCGTCACTCCCGGGACAGAAGCTTTCTTT
CDR3 protein: CASSVTPGTEAFF

D gene: NA
J gene: TRBJ2-7
clone size: few
V gene: TRBV5-6
CDR3 DNA: TGTGCCAGCAGCTTGGGGGCGAACGAGCAGTACTTC
CDR3 protein: CASSLGANEQYF

D gene: TRBD1
J gene: TRBJ2-3
clone size: NA
V gene: TRBV19
CDR3 DNA: TGTGCCAGTGCTCTGGGACAGGGGGCAGATACGCAGTATTTT
CDR3 protein: CASALGQGADTQYF

D gene: NA
J gene: TRBJ2-1
clone size: few
V gene: TRBV30
CDR3 DNA: TGTGCCTGGGCCCGAGATTCGGGGAATGAGCAGTTCTTC
CDR3 protein: CAWARDSGNEQFF

D gene: NA
J gene: TRBJ2-3
clone size: NA
V gene: TRBV5-4
CDR3 DNA: TGTGCCAGCAGCTCCGTCGGCAGGGAGGCAGATACGCAGTATTTT
CDR3 protein: CASSSVGREADTQYF

D gene: NA
J gene: TRBJ1-6
clone size: NA
V gene: TRBV6-5
CDR3 DNA: TGTGCCAGCAGTTACTCCGAGGGATATTCACCCCTCCACTTT
CDR3 protein: CASSYSEGYSPLHF

D gene: NA
J gene: TRBJ1-5
clone size: few
V gene: TRBV9
CDR3 DNA: TGTGCCAGCAGCGTAGGCCTCAATCAGCCCCAGCATTTT
CDR3 protein: CASSVGLNQPQHF

D gene: TRBD1
J gene: TRBJ2-7
clone size: NA
V gene: TRBV7-8
CDR3 DNA: TGTGCCAGCAGTTATAGGACAGGAGGTGTCTACGAGCAGTACTTC
CDR3 protein: CASSYRTGGVYEQYF

D gene: NA
J gene: TRBJ2-1
clone size: once
V gene: TRBV29-1
CDR3 DNA: TGCAGCGTTGTTGGCCGGGGGCCCCCCTACAATGAGCAGTTCTTC
CDR3 protein: CSVVGRGPPYNEQFF

D gene: TRBD2
J gene: TRBJ2-5
clone size: NA
V gene: TRBV29-1
CDR3 DNA: TGCAGCGTCTTTGGGTCGGGGGGAGAGACCCAGTACTTC
CDR3 protein: CSVFGSGGETQYF

D gene: NA
J gene: TRBJ2-7
clone size: NA
V gene: TRBV19
CDR3 DNA: TGTGCCAGTAGTATAGGGAGCCAGTCCTCCTACGAGCAGTACTTC
CDR3 protein: CASSIGSQSSYEQYF

D gene: TRBD2
J gene: TRBJ2-3
clone size: NA
V gene: TRBV27
CDR3 DNA: TGTGCCAGCAGTTTACTAGCGGGGGGTGCAGATACGCAGTATTTT
CDR3 protein: CASSLLAGGADTQYF

D gene: NA
J gene: TRBJ1-2
clone size: NA
V gene: TRBV29-1
CDR3 DNA: TGCAGCGTGGAGAGGGGGAACTATGGCTACACCTTC
CDR3 protein: CSVERGNYGYTF

D gene: TRBD2
J gene: TRBJ2-1
clone size: NA
V gene: TRBV2
CDR3 DNA: TGTGCCACCGAACCCGGGTTGAGCGGGAGAGGTGAGCAGTTCTTC
CDR3 protein: CATEPGLSGRGEQFF

D gene: NA
J gene: TRBJ1-2
clone size: NA
V gene: TRBV9
CDR3 DNA: TGTGCCAGCAGCCAGGATACCGACGGAAACTATGGCTACACCTTC
CDR3 protein: CASSQDTDGNYGYTF

D gene: NA
J gene: TRBJ2-2
clone size: NA
V gene: TRBV30
CDR3 DNA: TGTGCCTGGAGCCCCGGGCATCTCGGGGAGCTGTTTTTT
CDR3 protein: CAWSPGHLGELFF

D gene: NA
J gene: TRBJ2-7
clone size: few
V gene: TRBV2
CDR3 DNA: TGTGCCAGCAGTGATGTTAACAGCTCCTACGAGCAGTACTTC
CDR3 protein: CASSDVNSSYEQYF

D gene: NA
J gene: TRBJ2-7
clone size: NA
V gene: TRBV11-2
CDR3 DNA: TGTGCCAGCAGCTATGAAAGGGACCGGTACTTC
CDR3 protein: CASSYERDRYF

D gene: NA
J gene: TRBJ2-5
clone size: NA
V gene: TRBV13
CDR3 DNA: TGTGCCAACAGCTTTTACCCGGGAGAGACCCAGTACTTC
CDR3 protein: CANSFYPGETQYF

D gene: TRBD1
J gene: TRBJ2-3
clone size: few
V gene: TRBV5-1
CDR3 DNA: TGCGCCAGCAGCACAGGGACAGCCAGCACAGATACGCAGTATTTT
CDR3 protein: CASSTGTASTDTQYF

D gene: NA
J gene: TRBJ2-7
clone size: NA
V gene: TRBV27
CDR3 DNA: TGTGCCAGCAGTCCATCGGACAGCTCCTACGAGCAGTACTTC
CDR3 protein: CASSPSDSSYEQYF

D gene: TRBD2
J gene: TRBJ2-3
clone size: NA
V gene: TRBV5-6
CDR3 DNA: TGTGCCAGCAGTTGGACCGGGACTAGCGTGAGAGATACGCAGTATTTT
CDR3 protein: CASSWTGTSVRDTQYF

D gene: TRBD1
J gene: TRBJ2-7
clone size: NA
V gene: TRBV5-4
CDR3 DNA: TGTGCCAGCAGCCAGACCGGACAGGGTTACGAGCAGTACTTC
CDR3 protein: CASSQTGQGYEQYF

D gene: NA
J gene: TRBJ2-7
clone size: few
V gene: TRBV19
CDR3 DNA: TGTGCCAGTAGGAGGGAGTCTAAAGCCGAGCAGTACTTC
CDR3 protein: CASRRESKAEQYF

D gene: NA
J gene: TRBJ2-1
clone size: NA
V gene: TRBV7-9
CDR3 DNA: TGTGCCAGCAGCTTAGGGACCCTGGCCCCCTACAATGAGCAGTTCTTC
CDR3 protein: CASSLGTLAPYNEQFF

D gene: NA
J gene: TRBJ2-1
clone size: NA
V gene: TRBV15
CDR3 DNA: TGTGCCACCAGCAGACGTAGAGGCCTTAATGAGCAGTTCTTC
CDR3 protein: CATSRRRGLNEQFF

D gene: NA
J gene: TRBJ2-1
clone size: NA
V gene: TRBV15
CDR3 DNA: TGTGCCACCAGCAGAGATGTTGGGGAGCAGTTCTTC
CDR3 protein: CATSRDVGEQFF

D gene: TRBD1
J gene: TRBJ2-7
clone size: NA
V gene: TRBV5-1
CDR3 DNA: TGCGCCAGCAGCTGGGGACAGAACTACGAGCAGTACTTC
CDR3 protein: CASSWGQNYEQYF

D gene: TRBD2
J gene: TRBJ2-5
clone size: NA
V gene: TRBV11-2
CDR3 DNA: TGTGCCAGCAGCTTAAGGCGGGGGGGCTCAGAGACTCAGTACTTC
CDR3 protein: CASSLRRGGSETQYF

D gene: NA
J gene: TRBJ2-5
clone size: NA
V gene: TRBV7-6
CDR3 DNA: TGTGCCAGCAGCCGGACGGGAGAGACCCAGTACTTC
CDR3 protein: CASSRTGETQYF

D gene: TRBD1
J gene: TRBJ1-2
clone size: NA
V gene: TRBV29-1
CDR3 DNA: TGCAGCGCCTTGGACAGGGTCACAACCTATGGCTACACCTTC
CDR3 protein: CSALDRVTTYGYTF

D gene: NA
J gene: TRBJ1-1
clone size: NA
V gene: TRBV6-5
CDR3 DNA: TGTGCCAGCAGTGTACGGGTGACGGGCACTGAAGCTTTCTTT
CDR3 protein: CASSVRVTGTEAFF

D gene: TRBD2
J gene: TRBJ2-1
clone size: few
V gene: TRBV19
CDR3 DNA: TGTGCCAGTAGTGAGGCTAGCGGGGGATACAATGAGCAGTTCTTC
CDR3 protein: CASSEASGGYNEQFF

D gene: NA
J gene: TRBJ1-5
clone size: few
V gene: TRBV27
CDR3 DNA: TGTGCCAGCAGTTTATCGTGGGGGGATAGCAATCAGCCCCAGCATTTT
CDR3 protein: CASSLSWGDSNQPQHF

D gene: NA
J gene: TRBJ1-5
clone size: NA
V gene: TRBV7-8
CDR3 DNA: TGTGCCAGCAGCTCAAAGAGCAATCAGCCCCAGCATTTT
CDR3 protein: CASSSKSNQPQHF

D gene: NA
J gene: TRBJ1-4
clone size: NA
V gene: TRBV14
CDR3 DNA: TGTGCCAGCAGCCCATCGCCGGAGCGGCTGTTTTTT
CDR3 protein: CASSPSPERLFF

D gene: TRBD1
J gene: TRBJ1-1
clone size: NA
V gene: TRBV29-1
CDR3 DNA: TGCAGCGTTCCAGGGGGCTGGGGAACTGAAGCTTTCTTT
CDR3 protein: CSVPGGWGTEAFF

D gene: NA
J gene: TRBJ1-1
clone size: few
V gene: TRBV30
CDR3 DNA: TGTGCCTGGATAGGGGACATCTGGACTGAAGCTTTCTTT
CDR3 protein: CAWIGDIWTEAFF

D gene: NA
J gene: TRBJ1-2
clone size: few
V gene: TRBV29-1
CDR3 DNA: TGCAGCGTTGAAGGAAATCCAGTTTGGACGTGCGGCTATGGCTACACCTTC
CDR3 protein: CSVEGNPVWTCGYGYTF

D gene: NA
J gene: TRBJ1-5
clone size: NA
V gene: TRBV4-3
CDR3 DNA: TGCGCCAGCAGCCAAGATCAAGGGAAAGATCAGCCCCAGCATTTT
CDR3 protein: CASSQDQGKDQPQHF

D gene: NA
J gene: TRBJ2-7
clone size: few
V gene: TRBV11-2
CDR3 DNA: TGTGCCAGCAGCTTATCAATGGGGCACTACGAGCAGTACTTC
CDR3 protein: CASSLSMGHYEQYF

D gene: NA
J gene: TRBJ1-2
clone size: few
V gene: TRBV25-1
CDR3 DNA: TGTGCCAGCAGTGTAGGGGATGGCTACACCTTC
CDR3 protein: CASSVGDGYTF

D gene: NA
J gene: TRBJ1-5
clone size: NA
V gene: TRBV27
CDR3 DNA: TGTGCCAGCAGTTTATCCGGTAGCAATCAGCCCCAGCATTTT
CDR3 protein: CASSLSGSNQPQHF

D gene: NA
J gene: TRBJ2-7
clone size: NA
V gene: TRBV4-3
CDR3 DNA: TGCGCCAGCAGCCAGGATCATCGGACCCACTACGAGCAGTACTTC
CDR3 protein: CASSQDHRTHYEQYF